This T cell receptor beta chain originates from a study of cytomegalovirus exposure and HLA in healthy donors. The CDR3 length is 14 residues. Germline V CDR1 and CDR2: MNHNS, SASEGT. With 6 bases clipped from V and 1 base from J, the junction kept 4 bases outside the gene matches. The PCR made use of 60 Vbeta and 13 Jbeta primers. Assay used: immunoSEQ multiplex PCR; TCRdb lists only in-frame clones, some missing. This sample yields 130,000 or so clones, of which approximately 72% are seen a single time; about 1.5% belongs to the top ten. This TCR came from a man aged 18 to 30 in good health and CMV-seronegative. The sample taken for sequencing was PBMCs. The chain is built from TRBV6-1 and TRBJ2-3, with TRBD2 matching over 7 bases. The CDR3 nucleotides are TGTGCCAGCAGACTAGCGTTTGGCACAGATACGCAGTATTTT. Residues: CASRLAFGTDTQYF.